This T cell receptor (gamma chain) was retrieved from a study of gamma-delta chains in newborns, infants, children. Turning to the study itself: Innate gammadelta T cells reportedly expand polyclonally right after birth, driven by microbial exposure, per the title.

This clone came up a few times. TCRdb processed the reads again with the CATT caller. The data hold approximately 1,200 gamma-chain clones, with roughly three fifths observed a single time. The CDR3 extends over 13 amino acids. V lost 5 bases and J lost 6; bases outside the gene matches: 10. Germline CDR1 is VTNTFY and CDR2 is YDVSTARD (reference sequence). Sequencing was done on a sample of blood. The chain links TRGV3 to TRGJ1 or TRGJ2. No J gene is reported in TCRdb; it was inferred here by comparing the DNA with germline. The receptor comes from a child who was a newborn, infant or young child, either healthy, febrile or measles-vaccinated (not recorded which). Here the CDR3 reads CATWVRVFYKKLF. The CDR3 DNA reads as TGTGCCACCTGGGTCCGGGTTTTTTATAAGAAACTCTTT.